Each of the 21 T cell receptor beta chains below was sequenced from the same sample in a study of blood T cells in healthy people across ages (dated by TCRdb to between 2015 and 2017). Libraries came from 5' RACE. The sample was run on an Illumina HiSeq 2500. A second PCR of roughly 6 to 12 cycles was performed with a sample-barcoded 5' primer and a J-beta primer mix. TCRdb applied fastp at Q25 and MiXCR to the public reads, then kept only in-frame beta chains. Entries are consolidated by CDR3 protein sequence, retaining the most common genes and DNA. This sample gives about 840,000 distinct CDR3 sequences in total; under 35% of them show up just once. The ten largest make up approximately 10% of the sample. These data are also associated with another study on T cells of mothers and their children.

The source material was blood. The receptors shown here come from a woman in her thirties or forties in good health.

This clonotype was detected a few times. The gene calls are TRBV9 and TRBJ2-7; no clear D. The germline V gene encodes CDR1 SGDLS and CDR2 YYNGEE. The CDR3 is 16 amino acids. With 4 bases removed from V and 2 bases from J, the gap between germline ends came to 19 bases. CDR3 nucleotide sequence: TGTGCCAGCAGCTCTCAAATGTCAGTGAACACCTACGAGCAGTACTTC. It is translated as CASSSQMSVNTYEQYF.

The V call is TRBV9, the J call TRBJ2-7; D ambiguous. Germline V CDR1 and CDR2: SGDLS, YYNGEE. This CDR3 region has 16 residues. V lost 3 bases, J lost 5 bases, and 21 bases lay in between. The CDR3 region has the DNA TGTGCCAGCAGCGACGATAGGTGGGGTGTGTTCCACGAGCAGTACTTC. Translating it yields CASSDDRWGVFHEQYF.

The table lists this clonotype with many counts. The rearrangement links TRBV20-1 to TRBJ2-5; D possibly corresponds to TRBD2 (5 bases). CDR1 DFQATT and CDR2 SNEGSKA come from the germline V gene (reference sequence). V shed 3 bases and J shed 5 bases, with 16 bases lying between them. This CDR3 contains 14 residues. CDR3 DNA: TGCAGTGCTAGGGCGAGAGACCGGAGGGAGACCCAGTACTTC. This encodes CSARARDRRETQYF.

This clonotype came up many times. The chain joins TRBV28 to TRBJ2-1; D tentatively fits TRBD1 or TRBD2 (6 bases each). The germline V gene encodes CDR1 MDHEN and CDR2 SYDVKM. Deletions cut 7 bases from V and 4 bases from J, with 20 bases between. The CDR3 has 16 residues. The CDR3 DNA reads TGTGCCAGCACCCCCGGGGGCAGGCACCTTTACAATGAGCAGTTCTTC. Protein sequence: CASTPGGRHLYNEQFF.

Here the CDR3 reads CASSQGVTGGYTF. CDR3 DNA sequence: TGCGCCAGCAGCCAAGGTGTGACCGGCGGCTACACCTTC. V is TRBV4-1 and J is TRBJ1-2; D gene uncertain. Germline assignment: CDR1 MGHRA and CDR2 YSYEKL. There are 13 residues in the CDR3. V lost 1 base to trimming and J lost 8 bases, with 11 bases between them.

Note on this clonotype: This could be a read error, since a much larger clone is one nucleotide away. J is TRBJ2-4 and V is TRBV29-1; 7 bases line up with TRBD1. After removal of 8 bases from V and 13 bases from J, the junction contained 11 bases not matched to a gene. Germline V gene lookup returns CDR1 SQVTM and CDR2 ANQGSEA. This CDR3 has 11 residues. The CDR3 nucleotides read TGCAGCTTACGACAGGGCGGTGAGCAGTACTTC. This translates into CSLRQGGEQYF.

The chain uses TRBV28 and TRBJ1-5; 8 bases fit TRBD1. The germline gives CDR1 MDHEN, CDR2 SYDVKM. V was pared by 4 bases and J by 4 bases, with 9 bases of the junction left unmatched. This CDR3 spans 16 amino acids. DNA of the CDR3: TGTGCCAGCAGTTCCAGGACAGGGCAGGGGAATCAGCCCCAGCATTTT. As protein: CASSSRTGQGNQPQHF.

This clonotype was seen only a few times. The rearrangement uses TRBV24-1 and TRBJ2-1, with D uncertain. V lost 8 bases to trimming and J lost 9 bases, with 13 bases between them. The CDR3 loop spans 12 amino acids. Germline CDR1 KGHDR, CDR2 SFDVKD. CDR3 DNA sequence: TGTGCCACCACCTCAGGAGAAGTTGAGCAGTTCTTC. This encodes CATTSGEVEQFF.

The rearrangement uses TRBV7-2 and TRBJ2-7, with D perhaps TRBD2 (6 bases). The CDR3 is made up of 16 amino acids. Trimming stripped 1 base from V and 2 bases from J, with 15 bases between. Germline CDR1 SGHTA, CDR2 FQGNSA. CDR3: CASSLEKKRGTYEQYF. The CDR3 nucleotides are TGTGCCAGCAGCTTAGAAAAAAAACGGGGGACCTACGAGCAGTACTTC.

This clonotype was observed many times. In DNA, the CDR3 is TGTGCCAGCAGAGGACAGGGGGCCCACCTGCTCTATGGCTACACCTTC. As protein: CASRGQGAHLLYGYTF. The chain couples TRBV12-3 or TRBV12-4 to TRBJ1-2, with TRBD1 matching over 11 bases. The CDR3 runs 16 residues. V lost 6 bases to trimming and J lost 4 bases; unmatched junction nucleotides: 10.

V usage is TRBV7-9 and J usage is TRBJ2-5; D may correspond to TRBD1 or TRBD2 (5 bases each). The CDR3 has 16 amino acids. Germline V gene data show CDR1 as SEHNR and CDR2 as FQNEAQ (reference sequence). Trimming left V 1 base short and J 7 bases short, with 19 bases between. This CDR3 reads CASSLGGFDQTRTQYF. Here the CDR3 DNA reads TGTGCCAGCAGCTTAGGGGGGTTTGATCAGACGCGGACCCAGTACTTC.

This clonotype was detected many times. CDR3 in DNA: TGTGCCAGCAGCTTCTGGGACAGGTCCTTCAACGAGCAGTACTTC. Protein product: CASSFWDRSFNEQYF. V is TRBV7-9 and J is TRBJ2-7, with TRBD1 matching 8 bases. The CDR3 runs 15 residues. CDR1 and CDR2 from the germline V gene are SEHNR and FQNEAQ (reference sequence). V trimming: 3 bases; J trimming: 5 bases; junction bases outside the gene matches: 9.

For this clonotype: A read error may explain this, as a much larger clone is one base away. V usage is TRBV10-3 and J usage is TRBJ2-1; D may be TRBD1 (6 bases). The DNA end is more similar to TRBJ2-7, so the J call may be wrong. The CDR3 runs 13 residues. Germline CDR1 and CDR2: ENHRY and SYGVKD. The CDR3 is CAIRGDTYNEQYF. The CDR3 DNA reads as TGTGCCATCAGAGGGGACACCTACAATGAGCAGTACTTC.

A remark on this clonotype: The germline gene is not matched at one end of the junction; a read error may be the cause. The J gene is TRBJ1-6, the V gene TRBV7-3; D gene ambiguous. The CDR3 contains 12 residues. Per the germline V gene, CDR1 is SGHTA and CDR2 is FQGTGA. The CDR3 sequence is CASSDGYSPPHF. The CDR3 region has the DNA TGTGCCAGCAGCGACGGGTACTCACCCCCCCACTTT.

The table lists this clonotype with a few counts. In DNA, the CDR3 is TGTGCCAGCAGTTATCCCGGGAGATATGGCTACACCTTC. Translated: CASSYPGRYGYTF. V is TRBV6-5 and J is TRBJ1-2, with D unclear. The V end was cut by 3 bases, the J end by 5 bases, with 10 bases between. The CDR3 loop spans 13 amino acids. Germline-derived CDR1 and CDR2 are MNHEY and SVGAGI.

The chain combines TRBV20-1 with TRBJ2-7, with 9 bases identical to TRBD2. The V gene end was trimmed by 1 base and the J gene end by 3 bases; junction bases not matched to a gene: 7. The CDR3 consists of 15 residues. Germline CDR1 DFQATT, CDR2 SNEGSKA (reference sequence). CDR3 loop: CSARAAGLASYEQYF. In DNA form, the CDR3 reads TGCAGTGCTAGAGCCGCAGGACTAGCGAGCTACGAGCAGTACTTC.

This chain connects TRBV10-3 to TRBJ1-1, with D perhaps TRBD1 (5 bases). Germline-derived CDR1 and CDR2 are ENHRY and SYGVKD. This CDR3 spans 15 amino acids. The V end lost 0 bases, the J end lost 3 bases, and 11 bases lay between the germline ends. The CDR3: CAISESYEGYTEAFF. CDR3 nucleotide sequence: TGTGCCATCAGTGAGTCGTATGAGGGGTACACTGAAGCTTTCTTT.

This clonotype was found a few times. The CDR3 reads CASRDLTAVSYNEQFF. DNA of the CDR3: TGTGCCAGCAGGGATTTGACAGCCGTCTCCTACAATGAGCAGTTCTTC. The rearrangement joins TRBV2 to TRBJ2-1, with a weak D call TRBD1 (5 bases). Trimming removed 6 bases at V and 0 bases at J, with 15 bases between. CDR3 size: 16 residues. CDR1 SNHLY and CDR2 FYNNEI come from the germline V gene.

This clonotype has just a few counts. The chain employs TRBV18 and TRBJ1-6; 12 nucleotides align to TRBD1. V lost 3 bases to trimming and J lost 12 bases; unmatched junction nucleotides: 6. Germline V gene sequence: CDR1 KGHSH, CDR2 LQKENI. The CDR3 is made up of 15 amino acids. CDR3: CASSPPGQGARPLHF. In DNA form, the CDR3 reads TGTGCCAGCTCACCCCCGGGACAGGGGGCCCGACCCCTCCACTTT. Combining the CDR3 with reference TRBV18 and TRBJ1-6 gives the whole variable domain NAGVMQNPRHLVRRRGQEARLRCSPMKGHSHVYWYRQLPEEGLKFMVYLQKENIIDESGMPKERFSAEFPKEGPSILRIQQVVRGDSAAYFCASSPPGQGARPLHFGNGTRLTVT.

This clonotype appeared a few times. The V and J genes are TRBV15 and TRBJ1-2; D not resolved. The germline V and J ends were trimmed by 6 bases and 0 bases, with 14 bases remaining between them. The CDR3 length is 15 residues. Germline CDR1 LNHNV, CDR2 YYDKDF (reference sequence). DNA for the CDR3: TGTGCCACCAGTCCTATTCCCAGGACTAACTATGGCTACACCTTC. Translation gives CATSPIPRTNYGYTF.

This clonotype was counted many times. A much larger clonotype is one base distant, so this may be a read error. This chain uses TRBV29-1 with TRBJ2-6; 8 bases agree with TRBD1. The V gene's germline CDR1 is SQVTM and CDR2 ANQGSEA. The length of the CDR3 is 12 residues. The CDR3 loop reads CSGQTGANVRTF. CDR3 nucleotides: TGCAGCGGTCAGACAGGGGCCAACGTCCGGACTTTC.